Described below is a single T cell receptor beta chain sequence and its context. No cognate antigen has been identified for it. No quality values exist for individual bases; no much larger clone is one base distant. TCRbeta CDR3 regions were sequenced with the immunoSEQ Assay. After extraction, genomic DNA underwent amplification by bias-controlled multiplex PCR, followed by high-throughput sequencing. Per the original workflow: To quantify the absolute abundance of every unique TCRbeta CDR3 region, sequences were collapsed and filtered. Usable DNA was measured by amplifying reference genes present in all nucleated cells, and TCRbeta template counts were normalized to that usable DNA to estimate T cell fraction. Repertoire TCRs were annotated as SARS-CoV-2-specific when V gene, CDR3 amino acid sequence and J gene were exactly matched to a known reactive TCR set. MIRA supplied the reference SARS-CoV-2 TCR set, which was filtered for enrichment in COVID-19-positive ImmuneCODE repertoires so that public or cross-reactive TCRs were removed. Using the MIRA antigens, annotated TCRs were further analysed by specific ORF or by position within an ORF. Depth was the summed frequency of annotated unique rearrangements, while breadth was defined as annotated unique rearrangements over total unique productive rearrangements. TCR breadth was compared between groups using two-sided Wilcoxon rank-sum tests. TCRdb re-hosts the immuneACCESS table, in-frame sequences only. Its copies lack some clones; in the studies checked, an unresolved V gene accounts for under half of them, and the cause for the rest is not known. V and J calls and clone size are copied from that table; D and trimming were computed from the DNA. This sample comprises around 370,000 clones, approximately 84% of them detected only once. About 3.3% of the sample rests with the top ten.

These data belong to a study of Ad26.COV2.S vaccination and SARS-CoV-2 variants (dated by TCRdb to the early 2020s). For the study in its entirety: Vaccine-arm donors were drawn from COV1001, a multicentre, randomized, double-blind, placebo-controlled phase I-IIa trial of Ad26.COV2.S in healthy adults. Ad26.COV2.S was given intramuscularly at 5x10^10 or 1x10^11 viral particles, as a single shot or as two shots 56 days apart. TCRbeta repertoire sequencing was used to assess the specificity and breadth of SARS-CoV-2-reactive T cell receptors after Ad26.COV2.S vaccination. The TCR-sequenced set comprised around 30 samples: around 20 Ad26.COV2.S vaccine recipients, 5 placebo recipients and 8 SARS-CoV-2 convalescent individuals. Trial participants were randomized into five groups of five: low-dose or high-dose Ad26.COV2.S given once or twice, or placebo on both occasions. Blinding of investigators to trial group allocation was maintained during experiments and outcome assessment. Summary of the overall study and its limitations: The study was not powered for comparison of responses between vaccine doses or regimens. The authors noted that total T cell responses may have been underestimated by the TCR breadth and depth analyses. Ad26.COV2.S recipients had higher spike-specific TCR breadth than placebo recipients (P = 0.0014). After vaccination, spike-specific CD8+ and CD4+ T cell responses were reported to show substantial breadth. Non-spike TCR breadth was comparable between vaccine and placebo recipients, consistent with the vaccine containing only spike.

From the cysteine through the phenylalanine, the CDR3 covers 14 amino acids. The DNA shown is the 42-base CDR3, in frame from base 1. V was cut back by 6 bases and J by 1 base, leaving a gap of 11 bases between them. From a lookup of the germline V gene (reference sequence), CDR1 and CDR2 are LNHDA and SQIVND. The treatment or condition label here, explained by the study, means: around 19 received Ad26.COV2.S at low or high dose, single or two shots; about 5 received placebo; per-sample allocation not given. Repertoires of vaccine and placebo recipients were sequenced from samples collected on day 63 after the first injection. Between 29 July and 7 August 2020, Cohort 1b enrolled 25 adults aged 18-55 years at one site in Boston, USA. Ad26.COV2.S was a replication-incompetent adenovirus type 26 vector expressing a prefusion-stabilized SARS-CoV-2 spike protein from the original Wuhan strain.

The input for sequencing was peripheral blood, taken in a trial of Ad26.COV2.S vaccine versus placebo. The V and J genes are TRBV19 and TRBJ2-3; TRBD1 is possibly the D segment (6 matching bases). The origin of this receptor is a person aged 18-60 years who received the Ad26.COV2.S COVID-19 vaccine or a placebo. The CDR3 protein sequence reads: CASRGRTGTDTQYF. The nucleotide sequence is given as TGTGCCAGTAGAGGGCGGACAGGCACAGATACGCAGTATTTT. With the rest looked up from the reference TRBV19 and TRBJ2-3 genes rather than sequenced, the full variable domain is DGGITQSPKYLFRKEGQNVTLSCEQNLNHDAMYWYRQDPGQGLRLIYYSQIVNDFQKGDIAEGYSVSREKKESFPLTVTSAQKNPTAFYLCASRGRTGTDTQYFGPGTRLTVL.